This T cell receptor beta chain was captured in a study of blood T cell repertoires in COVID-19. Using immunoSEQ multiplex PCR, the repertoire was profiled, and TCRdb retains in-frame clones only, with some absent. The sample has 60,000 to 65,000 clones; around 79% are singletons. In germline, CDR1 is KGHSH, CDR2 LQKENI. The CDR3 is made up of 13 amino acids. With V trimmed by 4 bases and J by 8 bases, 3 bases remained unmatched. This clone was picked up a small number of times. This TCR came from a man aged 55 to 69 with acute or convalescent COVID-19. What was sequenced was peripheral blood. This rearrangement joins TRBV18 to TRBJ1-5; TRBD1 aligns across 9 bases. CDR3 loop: CASSRDRAEPQHF. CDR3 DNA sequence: TGTGCCAGCTCACGGGACAGGGCAGAGCCCCAGCATTTT.